This T cell receptor (beta chain) was recovered during a study of Ad26.COV2.S vaccination and SARS-CoV-2 variants. In the study overall: Intramuscularly, Ad26.COV2.S was given either once or twice, 56 days apart. Findings and caveats of the study: Ad26.COV2.S recipients had broader spike-specific TCRs (P = 0.0014).

Treatment denoted: 15 to 20 received Ad26.COV2.S at low or high dose, single or two shots; 5 received placebo; per-sample allocation not given. Collection of samples fell on day 63 after the first vaccine or placebo injection. With regard to this clone: Its matching antigen is unknown.

Assay: immunoSEQ multiplex PCR; the TCRdb copy retains only in-frame clones and omits some. The repertoire holds just under 250,000 clones, with approximately 87% as singletons. This CDR3 is built from 14 residues. Between the trimmed V and J ends, which lost 5 bases and 6 bases, there was a span of 17 bases. Germline V CDR1 and CDR2: KGHSH, LQKENI. The source of this sequence is a person between 18 and 59 years old who received the Ad26.COV2.S COVID-19 vaccine or a placebo. V gene TRBV18 combines with J gene TRBJ2-7; TRBD2 is a possible D gene (5 bases). Sequenced here: peripheral blood, sampled in a trial of Ad26.COV2.S vaccine versus placebo. The CDR3 reads CASSGGGLDVEQYF. The DNA for the CDR3 is TGTGCCAGCTCAGGAGGCGGCTTGGATGTCGAGCAGTACTTC. Full variable domain (missing parts from reference TRBV18 and TRBJ2-7): NAGVMQNPRHLVRRRGQEARLRCSPMKGHSHVYWYRQLPEEGLKFMVYLQKENIIDESGMPKERFSAEFPKEGPSILRIQQVVRGDSAAYFCASSGGGLDVEQYFGPGTRLTVT.